This TCR beta chain was identified in a study of tumor-infiltrating lymphocytes in primary liver carcinoma. Study overall: Stage T1-T3 N0M0 tumors spanned roughly 4.2 to 11 cm. Whole-study findings and limits: Tumors reached a significantly greater top-250-clone fraction than blood did (p = 0.039). Tumor region pairs outstripped tumor-adjacent and tumor-blood pairs in overlap.

From about 530 ng total RNA, TCR beta cDNA was generated with a primer in the constant region. Generation of the TCR beta libraries relied on three nested multiplex PCR rounds using slightly modified ARM-PCR. Use of TRBV1-TRBV30 forward primers with a C-beta reverse primer characterized the first two PCR rounds, which lasted 10 cycles each. Each CDR3 protein is one row after TCRdb ran MiXCR on the multiplex PCR reads. This sample has 190,000 or so distinct CDR3 sequences, with around 60% found just once. This clonotype was picked up many times. Its antigen is not known. Germline DNA was extracted alongside blood RNA, which was obtained from unsorted whole blood. At sampling, these chronic HBV carriers had received no treatment. J gave up 2 bases and V 2 bases, and 5 bases lay outside the gene matches. The CDR3 is made up of 15 amino acids. The germline V gene has CDR1 SGHNT and CDR2 YYREEE (reference sequence).

The receptor's source is an older woman with primary liver carcinoma and hepatitis B virus infection. Sequenced material: peripheral blood. The chain couples TRBV5-4 to TRBJ2-5; 8 bases line up with TRBD1. CDR3 amino acids: CASSLRWTGQETQYF. CDR3 in DNA: TGTGCCAGCAGCTTAAGATGGACAGGGCAAGAGACCCAGTACTTC. Full variable domain (remainder filled in from reference TRBV5-4 and TRBJ2-5): ETGVTQSPTHLIKTRGQQVTLRCSSQSGHNTVSWYQQALGQGPQFIFQYYREEENGRGNFPPRFSGLQFPNYSSELNVNALELDDSALYLCASSLRWTGQETQYFGPGTRLLVL.